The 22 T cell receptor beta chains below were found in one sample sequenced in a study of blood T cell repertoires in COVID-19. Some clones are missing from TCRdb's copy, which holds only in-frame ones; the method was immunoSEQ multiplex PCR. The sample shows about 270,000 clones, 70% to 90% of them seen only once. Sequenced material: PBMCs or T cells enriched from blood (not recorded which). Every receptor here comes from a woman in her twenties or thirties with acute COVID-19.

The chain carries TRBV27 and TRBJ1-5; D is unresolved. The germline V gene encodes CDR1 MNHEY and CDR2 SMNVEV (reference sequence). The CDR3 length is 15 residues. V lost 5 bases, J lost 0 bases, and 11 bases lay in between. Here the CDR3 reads CASSQAPGSNQPQHF. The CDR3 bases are TGTGCCAGCAGTCAGGCACCTGGTAGCAATCAGCCCCAGCATTTT.

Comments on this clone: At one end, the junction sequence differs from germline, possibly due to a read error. CDR3 residues: CASRLEYSNEQYF. In DNA form, the CDR3 reads TGCGCCAGCAGATTGGAGTACTCGAACGAGCAGTACTTC. This chain connects TRBV5-1 to TRBJ2-7, with D unresolved. The CDR3 consists of 13 residues. CDR1 and CDR2 (germline): SGHRS, YFSETQ.

The CDR3 is CASGGAGQPQHF. The DNA of the CDR3 is TGTGCCAGCGGCGGGGCGGGCCAGCCCCAGCATTTT. The chain combines TRBV28 with TRBJ1-5; D may be TRBD1 (5 bases). Trimming shortened V by 8 bases and J by 7 bases, and 12 bases separated the two germline ends. Per germline, CDR1 MDHEN and CDR2 SYDVKM. This CDR3 is 12 amino acids long.

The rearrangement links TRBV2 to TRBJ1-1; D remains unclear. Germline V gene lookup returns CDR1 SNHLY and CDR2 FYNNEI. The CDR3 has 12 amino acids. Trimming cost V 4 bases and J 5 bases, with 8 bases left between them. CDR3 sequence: CASSGPGTEAFF. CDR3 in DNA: TGTGCCAGCAGTGGGCCGGGAACTGAAGCTTTCTTT.

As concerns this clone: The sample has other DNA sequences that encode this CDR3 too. CDR3 bases: TGTGCCAGCAGGGGACAGGGACGTCAGCCCCAGCATTTT. It codes for CASRGQGRQPQHF. This sequence joins TRBV2 and TRBJ1-5; TRBD1 aligns across 9 bases. The CDR3 has 13 residues. Germline V gene lookup returns CDR1 SNHLY and CDR2 FYNNEI. The trim removed 6 bases at V and 6 bases at J, leaving 3 bases unmatched.

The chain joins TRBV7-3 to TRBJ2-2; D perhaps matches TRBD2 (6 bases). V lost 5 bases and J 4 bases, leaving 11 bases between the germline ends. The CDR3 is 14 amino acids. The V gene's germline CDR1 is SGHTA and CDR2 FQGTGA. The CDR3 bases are TGTGCCAGCAGCGAGACTAGAAGCACCGGGGAGCTGTTTTTT. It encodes CASSETRSTGELFF.

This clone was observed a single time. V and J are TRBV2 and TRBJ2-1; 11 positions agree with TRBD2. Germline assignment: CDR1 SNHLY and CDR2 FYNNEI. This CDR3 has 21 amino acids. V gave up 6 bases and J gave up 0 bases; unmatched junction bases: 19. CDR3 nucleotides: TGTGCCAGCAGGGATCCCGGGGACAGTGGACTAGCGGGTCGCTCCTACAATGAGCAGTTCTTC. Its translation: CASRDPGDSGLAGRSYNEQFF.

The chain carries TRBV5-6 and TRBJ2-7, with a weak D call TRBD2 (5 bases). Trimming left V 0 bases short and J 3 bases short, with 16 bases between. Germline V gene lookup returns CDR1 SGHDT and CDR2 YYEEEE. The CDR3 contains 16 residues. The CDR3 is CASSLGTLAWGYEQYF. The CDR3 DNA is TGTGCCAGCAGCTTGGGGACTCTCGCGTGGGGCTACGAGCAGTACTTC.

The CDR3, as DNA: TGTGCCAGCAGTTCCTTCCTCAATCAGCCCCAGCATTTT. Protein sequence: CASSSFLNQPQHF. The V call is TRBV27, the J call TRBJ1-5; D is undetermined. V lost 4 bases to trimming and J lost 3 bases, with 7 bases between them. The CDR3 loop spans 13 amino acids. Germline lookup yields CDR1 MNHEY and CDR2 SMNVEV (reference sequence).

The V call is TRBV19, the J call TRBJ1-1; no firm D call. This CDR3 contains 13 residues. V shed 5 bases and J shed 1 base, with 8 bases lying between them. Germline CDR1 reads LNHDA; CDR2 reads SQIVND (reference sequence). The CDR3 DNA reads TGTGCCAGTAGTGAGAGGAAGAACACTGAAGCTTTCTTT. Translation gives CASSERKNTEAFF.

The DNA of the CDR3 is TGTGCCAGCAGCCTTATCGGACTTAGCGCCGGGGAGCTGTTTTTT. This encodes CASSLIGLSAGELFF. The chain combines TRBV14 with TRBJ2-2, with a tentative D call TRBD2 (5 bases). Germline CDR1 reads SGHDN; CDR2 reads FVKESK. This CDR3 region has 15 residues. V was cut by 4 bases and J by 6 bases, with 15 bases left in between.

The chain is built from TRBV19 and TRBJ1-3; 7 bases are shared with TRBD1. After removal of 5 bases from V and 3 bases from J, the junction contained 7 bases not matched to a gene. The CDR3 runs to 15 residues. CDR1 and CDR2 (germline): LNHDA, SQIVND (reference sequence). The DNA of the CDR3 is TGTGCCAGTAGTCGGATGACAGGGAATGGAAACACCATATATTTT. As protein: CASSRMTGNGNTIYF.

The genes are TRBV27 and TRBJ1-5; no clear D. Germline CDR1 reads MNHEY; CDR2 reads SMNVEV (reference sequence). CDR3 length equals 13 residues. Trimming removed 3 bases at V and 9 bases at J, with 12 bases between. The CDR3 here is CASSFGSGRPQHF. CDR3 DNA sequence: TGTGCCAGCAGTTTCGGTAGCGGTAGGCCCCAGCATTTT.

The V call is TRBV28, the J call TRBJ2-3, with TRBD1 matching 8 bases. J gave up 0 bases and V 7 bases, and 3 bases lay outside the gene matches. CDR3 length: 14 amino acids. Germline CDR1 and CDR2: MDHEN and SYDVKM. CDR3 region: CASKQGGSTDTQYF. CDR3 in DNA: TGTGCCAGCAAACAGGGGGGCAGCACAGATACGCAGTATTTT.

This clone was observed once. The CDR3 sequence is CASSVGDRARIVTEAFF. The CDR3 DNA sequence: TGTGCCAGCAGCGTCGGGGACAGGGCCCGGATAGTCACTGAAGCTTTCTTT. The chain carries TRBV9 and TRBJ1-1; 9 positions match TRBD1. Germline trimming cut 2 bases from V and 4 bases from J; bases unmatched to any gene: 12. Germline lookup yields CDR1 SGDLS and CDR2 YYNGEE. The CDR3 has 17 residues.

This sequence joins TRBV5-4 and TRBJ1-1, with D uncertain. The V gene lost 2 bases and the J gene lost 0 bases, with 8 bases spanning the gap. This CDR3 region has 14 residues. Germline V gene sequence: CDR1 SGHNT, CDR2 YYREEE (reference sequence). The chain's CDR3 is CASSLEGMNTEAFF. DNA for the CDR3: TGTGCCAGCAGCTTAGAGGGCATGAACACTGAAGCTTTCTTT.

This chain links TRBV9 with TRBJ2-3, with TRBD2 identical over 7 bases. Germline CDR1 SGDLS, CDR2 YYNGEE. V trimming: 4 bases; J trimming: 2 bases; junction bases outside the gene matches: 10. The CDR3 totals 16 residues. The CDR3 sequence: CASSNLGRETTDTQYF. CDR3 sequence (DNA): TGTGCCAGCAGCAACCTTGGGCGGGAGACCACAGATACGCAGTATTTT.

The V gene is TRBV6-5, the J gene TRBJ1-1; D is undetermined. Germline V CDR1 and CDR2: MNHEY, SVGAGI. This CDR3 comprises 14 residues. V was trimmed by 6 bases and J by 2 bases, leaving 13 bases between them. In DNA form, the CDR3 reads TGTGCCAGCAGCCCGGACGGGAGTAACACTGAAGCTTTCTTT. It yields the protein CASSPDGSNTEAFF.

The CDR3 DNA follows: TGTGCCAGCAGCCAGTTCAGATTAGGTAGCGGGAGGTTAGAGACCCAGTACTTC. It yields the protein CASSQFRLGSGRLETQYF. The rearrangement links TRBV3-1 (or the pseudogene TRBV3-2) to TRBJ2-5; TRBD2 matches at 10 bases. This CDR3 has 18 amino acids. Germline lookup yields CDR1 LGHDT and CDR2 YNNKEL (reference sequence). The ends lost 3 bases at V and 4 bases at J; junction bases unmatched: 14.

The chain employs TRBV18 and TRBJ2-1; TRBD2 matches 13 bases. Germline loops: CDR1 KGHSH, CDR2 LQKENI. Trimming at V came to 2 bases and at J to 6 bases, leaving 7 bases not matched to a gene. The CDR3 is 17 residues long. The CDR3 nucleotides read TGTGCCAGCTCACCAGAACTAGCGGGAGGGCCTGTCAATGAGCAGTTCTTC. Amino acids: CASSPELAGGPVNEQFF.

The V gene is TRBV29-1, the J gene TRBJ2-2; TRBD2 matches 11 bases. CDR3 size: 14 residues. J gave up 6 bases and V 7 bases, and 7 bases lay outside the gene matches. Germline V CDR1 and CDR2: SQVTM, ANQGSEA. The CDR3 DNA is TGCAGCGCCACCGGACTAGCGGGCCCCGGGGAGCTGTTTTTT. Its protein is CSATGLAGPGELFF.

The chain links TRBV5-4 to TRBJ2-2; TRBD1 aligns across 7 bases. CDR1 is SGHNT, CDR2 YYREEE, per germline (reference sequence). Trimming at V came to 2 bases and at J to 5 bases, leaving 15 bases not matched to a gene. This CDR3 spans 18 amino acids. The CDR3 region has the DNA TGTGCCAGCAGCTTTAATCCCTACGGAACAGGGGTTACCGGGGAGCTGTTTTTT. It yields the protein CASSFNPYGTGVTGELFF. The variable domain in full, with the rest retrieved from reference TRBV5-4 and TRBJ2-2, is ETGVTQSPTHLIKTRGQQVTLRCSSQSGHNTVSWYQQALGQGPQFIFQYYREEENGRGNFPPRFSGLQFPNYSSELNVNALELDDSALYLCASSFNPYGTGVTGELFFGEGSRLTVL.